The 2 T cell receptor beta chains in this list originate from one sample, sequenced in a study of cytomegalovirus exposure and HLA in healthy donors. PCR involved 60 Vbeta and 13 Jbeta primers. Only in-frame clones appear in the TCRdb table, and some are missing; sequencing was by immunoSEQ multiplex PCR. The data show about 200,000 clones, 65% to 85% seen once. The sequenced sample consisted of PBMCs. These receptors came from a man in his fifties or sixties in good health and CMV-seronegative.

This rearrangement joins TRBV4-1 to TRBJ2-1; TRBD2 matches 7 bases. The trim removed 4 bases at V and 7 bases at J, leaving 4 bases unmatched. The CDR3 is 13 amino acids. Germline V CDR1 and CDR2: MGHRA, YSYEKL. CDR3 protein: CASSRGGLNEQFF. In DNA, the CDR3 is TGCGCCAGCAGCCGCGGGGGTCTAAATGAGCAGTTCTTC.

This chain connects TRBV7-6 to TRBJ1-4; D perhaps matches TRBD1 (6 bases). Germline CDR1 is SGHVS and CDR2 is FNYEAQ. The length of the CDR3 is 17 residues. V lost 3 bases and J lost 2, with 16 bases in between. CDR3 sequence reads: CASSFSGGRRTNEKLFF. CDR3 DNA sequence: TGTGCCAGCAGCTTTTCGGGGGGGCGAAGGACTAATGAAAAACTGTTTTTT.